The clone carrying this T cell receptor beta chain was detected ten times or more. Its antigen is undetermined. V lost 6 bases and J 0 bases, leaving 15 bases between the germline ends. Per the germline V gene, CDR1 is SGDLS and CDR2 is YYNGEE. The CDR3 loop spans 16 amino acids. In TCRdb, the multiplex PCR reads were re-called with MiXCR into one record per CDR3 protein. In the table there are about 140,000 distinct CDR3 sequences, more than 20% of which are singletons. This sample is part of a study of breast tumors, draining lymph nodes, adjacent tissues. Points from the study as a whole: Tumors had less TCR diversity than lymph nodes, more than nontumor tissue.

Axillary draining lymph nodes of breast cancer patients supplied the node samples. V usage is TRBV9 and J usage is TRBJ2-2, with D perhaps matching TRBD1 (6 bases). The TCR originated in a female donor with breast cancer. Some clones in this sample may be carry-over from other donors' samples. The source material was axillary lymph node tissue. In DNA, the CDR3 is TGTGCCAGCACCAAGGCCGGACAGCCGAACACCGGGGAGCTGTTTTTT. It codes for CASTKAGQPNTGELFF.